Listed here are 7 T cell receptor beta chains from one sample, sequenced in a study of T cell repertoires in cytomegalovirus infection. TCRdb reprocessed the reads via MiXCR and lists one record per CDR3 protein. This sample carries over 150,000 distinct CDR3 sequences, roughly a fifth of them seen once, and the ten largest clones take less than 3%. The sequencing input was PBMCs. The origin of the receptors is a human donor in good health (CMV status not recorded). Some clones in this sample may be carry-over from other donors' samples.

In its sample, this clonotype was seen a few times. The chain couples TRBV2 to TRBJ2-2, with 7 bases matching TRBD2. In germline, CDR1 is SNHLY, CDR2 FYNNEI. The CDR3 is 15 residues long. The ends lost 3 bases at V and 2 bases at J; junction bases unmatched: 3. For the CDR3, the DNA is TGTGCCAGCAGTGACTCTAGCGGAAACACCGGGGAGCTGTTTTTT. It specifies CASSDSSGNTGELFF.

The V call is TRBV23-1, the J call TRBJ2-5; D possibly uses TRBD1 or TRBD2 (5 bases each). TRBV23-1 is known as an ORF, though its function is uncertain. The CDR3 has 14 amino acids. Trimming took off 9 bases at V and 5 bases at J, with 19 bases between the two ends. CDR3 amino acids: CASPLGMGDETQYF. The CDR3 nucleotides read TGCGCCAGTCCCCTGGGAATGGGGGATGAGACCCAGTACTTC.

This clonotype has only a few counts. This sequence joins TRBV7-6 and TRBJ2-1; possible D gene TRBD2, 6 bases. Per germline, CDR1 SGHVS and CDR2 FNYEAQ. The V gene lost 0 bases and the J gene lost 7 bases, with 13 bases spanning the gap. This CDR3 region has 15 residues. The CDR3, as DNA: TGTGCCAGCAGCTTAGCCTTGGAGGGGAGGAATGAGCAGTTCTTC. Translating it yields CASSLALEGRNEQFF.

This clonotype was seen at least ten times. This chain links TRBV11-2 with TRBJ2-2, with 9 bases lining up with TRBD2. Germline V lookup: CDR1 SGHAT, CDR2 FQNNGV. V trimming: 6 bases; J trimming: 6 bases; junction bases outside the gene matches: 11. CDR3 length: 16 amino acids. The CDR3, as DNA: TGTGCCAGCAGGCCAGGACTAGCGACGGGAGCCGGGGAGCTGTTTTTT. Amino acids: CASRPGLATGAGELFF.

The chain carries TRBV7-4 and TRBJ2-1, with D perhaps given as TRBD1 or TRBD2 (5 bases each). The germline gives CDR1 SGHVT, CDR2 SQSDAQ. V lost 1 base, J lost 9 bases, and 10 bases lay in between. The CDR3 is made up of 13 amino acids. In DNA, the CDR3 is TGTGCCAGCAGCTTAGATGGGGGAACTGAGCAGTTCTTC. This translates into CASSLDGGTEQFF.

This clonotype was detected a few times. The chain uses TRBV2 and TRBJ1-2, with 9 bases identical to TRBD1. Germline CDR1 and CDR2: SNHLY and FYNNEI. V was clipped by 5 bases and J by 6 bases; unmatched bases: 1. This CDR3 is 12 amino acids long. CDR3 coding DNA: TGTGCCAGCAGTACAGGGGGCGATGGCTACACCTTC. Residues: CASSTGGDGYTF. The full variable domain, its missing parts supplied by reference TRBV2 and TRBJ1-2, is EPEVTQTPSHQVTQMGQEVILRCVPISNHLYFYWYRQILGQKVEFLVSFYNNEISEKSEIFDDQFSVERPDGSNFTLKIRSTKLEDSAMYFCASSTGGDGYTFGSGTRLTVV.

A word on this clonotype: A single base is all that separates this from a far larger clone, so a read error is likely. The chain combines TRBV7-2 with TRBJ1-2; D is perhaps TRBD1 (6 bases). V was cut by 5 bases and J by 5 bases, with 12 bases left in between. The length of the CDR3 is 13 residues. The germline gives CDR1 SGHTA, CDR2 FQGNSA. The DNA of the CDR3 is TGTGCCAGCAGCCCCTGGACAGAGTATGGCTACACCTTC. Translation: CASSPWTEYGYTF.